The clone carrying this T cell receptor beta chain was observed a single time. Its target is not known. The data were obtained in a study of cytomegalovirus exposure and HLA in healthy donors. Clones were sequenced by immunoSEQ multiplex PCR, and TCRdb holds only the in-frame ones, with some missing. The sample gives fewer than 350,000 clones, 88% of which show up once; roughly 1% is in the top ten. Study-wide findings and caveats: The study recorded 164 TCR beta chains that were cytomegalovirus-associated.

Sequencing was performed on PBMCs. The clonotype was recovered from a woman under 30 in good health and CMV-seronegative.

In nucleotides, the CDR3 is TGTGCCAGCAGCCAAGCAGCGGGGTCGTACAATGAGCAGTTCTTC. Translation gives CASSQAAGSYNEQFF. The J gene is TRBJ2-1, the V gene TRBV9, with 7 nucleotides matching TRBD2. The V segment lost 4 bases and the J segment 4 bases; nucleotides outside the gene matches: 8. Germline V gene sequence: CDR1 SGDLS, CDR2 YYNGEE. CDR3 length equals 15 residues.